This entry describes one T cell receptor (beta chain). Its specificity is not known. The source of the sample is a study of response to subunit inactivated influenza vaccine. MiXCR, applied by TCRdb to the RT-PCR reads, yields one record per CDR3 protein. Of 490,000 or so distinct CDR3 sequences listed, 6.5% to 8% are singletons. Study-wide results and limits: Few new T cells, the authors suggested, are recruited by each seasonal influenza vaccination.

Germline lookup yields CDR1 SGHRS and CDR2 YFSETQ. CDR3 length: 15 residues. The V end was cut by 5 bases, the J end by 4 bases, with 16 bases between. The sequence came from a man aged 50 to 69 who received an inactivated influenza vaccine. The chain joins TRBV5-1 to TRBJ1-5; no clear D gene. The input for sequencing was PBMCs from blood, taken 23 months after vaccination. Written as DNA, the CDR3 is TGCGCCAGCAGTCCGGGCCCCTTTAGTAATCAGCCCCAGCATTTT. Translated: CASSPGPFSNQPQHF.